The 3 T cell receptor beta chains below all came from one sample that was sequenced in a study of shared clonotypes between healthy human individuals. CD45RO negativity and positive selection for CCR7 defined naive CD8 cells, a population that excluded terminally differentiated effector memory CD45RA+ cells. TCRdb's table, derived via immunoSEQ multiplex PCR, lists solely in-frame clones and lacks some. The sample shows about 1.9 million clones, around 95% of them seen only once. Sequencing used naive CD8+ T cells from PBMCs. The receptors stem from a man aged 18 to 30 in good health. Some clones in this sample may be carry-over from other donors' samples.

The table lists this clone with a few counts. This chain joins TRBV10-3 and TRBJ1-1; D is perhaps TRBD1 (6 bases). The germline V and J ends were trimmed by 6 bases and 8 bases, with 13 bases remaining between them. CDR1 ENHRY and CDR2 SYGVKD come from the germline V gene. The CDR3 is made up of 12 amino acids. CDR3 residues: CAIRASGTEAFF. DNA for the CDR3: TGTGCCATCAGAGCGTCCGGGACAGAAGCTTTCTTT.

This clone has only one observation. The chain recombines TRBV28 with TRBJ1-5; possible D gene TRBD1, 5 bases. Germline CDR1 MDHEN, CDR2 SYDVKM. The V end lost 0 bases, the J end lost 2 bases, and 11 bases lay between the germline ends. CDR3 length: 16 residues. The CDR3 loop is CASSLWRGSGNQPQHF. CDR3 bases: TGTGCCAGCAGTTTATGGAGGGGTTCGGGCAATCAGCCCCAGCATTTT.

This chain connects TRBV10-1 to TRBJ2-1; no clear D. CDR1 and CDR2 from the germline V gene are WNHNN and SYGVQD (reference sequence). The CDR3 totals 12 residues. Trimming took 0 bases from V and 8 from J, leaving 5 bases between them. CDR3 DNA: TGCGCCAGCAGTGAGTCTGGGTATGAGCAGTTCTTC. Amino acid sequence: CASSESGYEQFF.